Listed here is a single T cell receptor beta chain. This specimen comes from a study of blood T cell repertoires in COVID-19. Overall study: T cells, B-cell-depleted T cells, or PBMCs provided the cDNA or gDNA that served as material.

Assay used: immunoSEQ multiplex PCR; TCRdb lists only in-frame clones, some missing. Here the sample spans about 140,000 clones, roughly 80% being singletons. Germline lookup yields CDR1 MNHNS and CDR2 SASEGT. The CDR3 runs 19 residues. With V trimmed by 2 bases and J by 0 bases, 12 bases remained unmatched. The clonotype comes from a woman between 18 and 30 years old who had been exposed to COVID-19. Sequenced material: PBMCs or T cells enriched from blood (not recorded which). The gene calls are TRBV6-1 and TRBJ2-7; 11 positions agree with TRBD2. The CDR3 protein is CASSEPTPSSGRSSYEQYF. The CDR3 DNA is TGTGCCAGCAGTGAACCGACCCCGTCTAGCGGGAGGTCCTCCTACGAGCAGTACTTC.